At least ten counts were recorded for the clone carrying this TCR beta chain. The data derive from a study of spatial heterogeneity in lung cancer. Stated time point: sample taken at primary tumor resection. Untreated early-stage non-small cell lung cancer patients, fewer than 85 in total, were the donors. Researchers sequenced whole RNA taken from tumor, nontumor lung or frozen PBMC without sorting. Germline CDR1 LGHDT, CDR2 YNNKEL (reference sequence). Trimming at V came to 5 bases and at J to 2 bases, leaving 8 bases not matched to a gene. The CDR3 extends over 15 amino acids. Unique molecular identifiers tagged every individual TCR cDNA molecule. Each CDR3 protein gets one entry after TCRdb re-called the 5' RACE reads with MiXCR. The sample has tens of thousands of distinct CDR3 sequences; approximately 5.3% are singletons.

This TCR derives from a male donor with early-stage non-small cell lung cancer. This sequence joins TRBV3-1 and TRBJ2-7; 8 nucleotides agree with TRBD2. Sequences were derived from PBMCs, sampled at surgery. CDR3 in amino acids: CASSSPGLVPYEQYF. For the CDR3, the DNA is TGTGCCAGCAGCTCACCGGGACTAGTTCCCTACGAGCAGTACTTC.